The clone carrying this T cell receptor beta chain was seen many times. Antigen: not known. The entry originates in a study of response to subunit inactivated influenza vaccine. Points from the study as a whole: The authors offered the suggestion that each seasonal influenza vaccination recruits few new T cells.

TCRdb redid the calling of the RT-PCR reads with MiXCR, one entry per CDR3 protein. Seen here are around 710,000 distinct CDR3 sequences, approximately 14% observed once, and the top ten hold around 7.3%. CDR1 is SGDLS, CDR2 YYNGEE, per germline. The CDR3 has 19 amino acids. The trim removed 3 bases at V and 0 bases at J, leaving 15 bases unmatched. The source of this sequence is a man aged 45-65 years who received an inactivated influenza vaccine. Here the sequenced sample was PBMCs from blood, taken 14 days before vaccination. The chain joins TRBV9 to TRBJ2-3, with 8 bases lining up with TRBD2. CDR3 coding DNA: TGTGCCAGCAGCGCGGCATCCGTCTTTAGCGGGGCTAGCACAGATACGCAGTATTTT. Its protein is CASSAASVFSGASTDTQYF.